The T cell receptor beta chain under discussion was sequenced for a study of T cell changes during pregnancy in multiple sclerosis. Method: immunoSEQ multiplex PCR; TCRdb's copy keeps in-frame clones and lacks some. The sample contains 40,000 to 60,000 clones, roughly 90% of which appear only once. This clone has only one observation. The CDR3 has 14 residues. Germline CDR1 PRHDT, CDR2 FYEKMQ (reference sequence). V was pared by 4 bases and J by 4 bases, with 12 bases between. The TCR originated in a female donor in good health, enrolled as a control in a pregnancy study. The sample consisted of peripheral blood, taken in the first trimester of pregnancy. V usage is TRBV13 and J usage is TRBJ2-3, with D perhaps matching TRBD2 (5 bases). CDR3 region: CASSSILDPDTQYF. As DNA, the CDR3 is TGTGCCAGCAGCTCAATACTAGATCCAGATACGCAGTATTTT. The full variable domain, rest sourced from reference TRBV13 and TRBJ2-3, is AAGVIQSPRHLIKEKRETATLKCYPIPRHDTVYWYQQGPGQDPQFLISFYEKMQSDKGSIPDRFSAQQFSDYHSELNMSSLELGDSALYFCASSSILDPDTQYFGPGTRLTVL.